Below, one T cell receptor (beta chain) is given with its context. Antigen: not known. Assay: immunoSEQ multiplex PCR; the TCRdb copy retains only in-frame clones and omits some. The table has under 75,000 clones, 92% seen once; the top ten hold over 2%. This CDR3 has 17 residues. Germline V gene lookup returns CDR1 MGHDK and CDR2 SYGVNS. V lost 1 base, J lost 7 bases, and 7 bases stayed unmatched. This entry belongs to a study of lymphopenia after photon versus proton radiotherapy. Study results and limitations: Proton therapy kept repertoires fairly stable, unlike photons, which gained effector/memory cells. Larger post-nadir TCR diversity loss correlated inversely with survival in deceased patients. Authors raise, but do not show, better survival with proton therapy. Post-nadir diversity loss with photons came from oligoclonal expansion, particularly CD8+ Temra cells.

V and J are TRBV25-1 and TRBJ2-1; 13 positions match TRBD2. Sequenced here: peripheral blood, sampled from a patient treated with photon-based radiotherapy. This clonotype was obtained from a middle-aged woman with cholangiocarcinoma. CDR3 region: CASSEFMGTSGINEQFF. The CDR3 bases are TGTGCCAGCAGTGAATTTATGGGGACTAGCGGGATAAATGAGCAGTTCTTC.